The 27 T cell receptor beta chains below were found in one sample sequenced in a study of T cells in Graves' hyperthyroidism and ophthalmopathy. What was amplified from RNA transcripts were TCR beta CDR3 regions. Researchers ran a first-round RT-PCR on the TCR CDR3 using the HTBI primer set. TCRdb itself ran the multiplex PCR reads through MiXCR, one entry per CDR3 protein. This sample has hundreds of thousands of distinct CDR3 sequences; about 18% occur once, and the top ten carry 44%. Sequencing was carried out using blood. These receptors were collected from a middle-aged man with Graves' hyperthyroidism.

In this sample, this clonotype turned up many times. In DNA form, the CDR3 reads TGTGCCAGCAGCCAAGAGGGAAGGGCTTTCTTT. It specifies CASSQEGRAFF. The rearrangement links TRBV3-1 to TRBJ1-1; no reliable D call. V lost 0 bases to trimming and J lost 11 bases, with 7 bases between them. This CDR3 is 11 amino acids long. The germline CDR1 and CDR2 sequences are LGHDT and YNNKEL (reference sequence).

V and J are TRBV2 and TRBJ1-5; D remains ambiguous. Trimming took 4 bases from V and 7 from J, leaving 8 bases between them. This CDR3 is 12 amino acids long. The germline gives CDR1 SNHLY, CDR2 FYNNEI. In DNA form, the CDR3 reads TGTGCCAGCAGTGTGGGATTCCAGCCCCAGCATTTT. Protein: CASSVGFQPQHF.

Ten or more counts support this clonotype. The chain uses TRBV7-9 and TRBJ2-3, with 11 nucleotides matching TRBD1. V shed 5 bases, J shed 5 bases, and the junction held 6 bases outside the gene matches. The V gene's germline CDR1 is SEHNR and CDR2 FQNEAQ (reference sequence). This CDR3 has 15 residues. The CDR3 sequence is CASSEDRGRKDTQYF. DNA of the CDR3: TGTGCCAGCAGCGAGGACAGGGGGCGTAAAGATACGCAGTATTTT.

In its sample, this clonotype was seen many times. This chain uses TRBV20-1 with TRBJ2-5; tentatively, D is TRBD1 (7 bases). The germline V gene encodes CDR1 DFQATT and CDR2 SNEGSKA (reference sequence). With 0 bases removed from V and 5 bases from J, the gap between germline ends came to 10 bases. This CDR3 is 13 amino acids long. The CDR3 region has the DNA TGCAGTGCTAGAGAGACAGGGAGGGAGACCCAGTACTTC. Its translation is CSARETGRETQYF.

The J gene is TRBJ1-2, the V gene TRBV18, with TRBD1 matching over 10 bases. CDR3 length equals 16 residues. Germline CDR1 KGHSH, CDR2 LQKENI. The V segment lost 5 bases and the J segment 5 bases; nucleotides outside the gene matches: 11. The CDR3 DNA reads TGTGCCAGCTCAAGTCCCGGACAGGGGGAGGAATATGGCTACACCTTC. Translation: CASSSPGQGEEYGYTF.

This clonotype showed up many times. The rearrangement joins TRBV28 to TRBJ1-2; TRBD1 matches at 10 bases. The CDR3 is 15 amino acids. CDR1 and CDR2 (germline): MDHEN, SYDVKM. The V segment lost 4 bases and the J segment 4 bases; nucleotides outside the gene matches: 6. CDR3 in amino acids: CASSSGTGASYGYTF. Written as DNA, the CDR3 is TGTGCCAGCAGTTCCGGGACAGGGGCTTCCTATGGCTACACCTTC.

The sample holds many counts of this clonotype. This rearrangement joins TRBV5-1 to TRBJ2-7; 7 bases fit TRBD1. Germline CDR1 SGHRS, CDR2 YFSETQ. The CDR3 loop spans 15 amino acids. V was pared by 4 bases and J by 2 bases, with 9 bases of the junction left unmatched. DNA of the CDR3: TGCGCCAGCAGCCTAACCCCGGGACAGACCTACGAGCAGTACTTC. Translated: CASSLTPGQTYEQYF.

J is TRBJ1-1 and V is TRBV18, with 7 bases that match TRBD1. Germline CDR1 KGHSH, CDR2 LQKENI. The ends lost 6 bases at V and 3 bases at J; junction bases unmatched: 4. This CDR3 contains 13 residues. The CDR3 bases are TGTGCCAGCTCGACAGGGATGGACACTGAAGCTTTCTTT. This encodes CASSTGMDTEAFF.

The rearrangement links TRBV6-2 or TRBV6-3 to TRBJ1-1; the match to TRBD1 covers 11 bases. The junction had 3 bases not matched to a gene; V was cut back by 6 bases and J by 3 bases. The V gene's germline CDR1 is MNHEY and CDR2 SVGEGT. CDR3 length equals 14 residues. This CDR3 is CASSGQGAYTEAFF. The CDR3 coding sequence is TGTGCCAGCAGCGGACAGGGGGCTTACACTGAAGCTTTCTTT.

The chain combines TRBV11-2 with TRBJ2-1; TRBD1 matches at 11 bases. V shed 3 bases and J 5 bases; nucleotides not matched to a gene: 3. In germline, CDR1 is SGHAT, CDR2 FQNNGV. The CDR3 length is 15 residues. CDR3 DNA sequence: TGTGCCAGCAGCTTGGGGACAGGGGGACACAATGAGCAGTTCTTC. It is translated as CASSLGTGGHNEQFF.

This clonotype was counted between two and nine times. The V and J genes are TRBV19 and TRBJ2-7, with TRBD2 as a possible D gene (5 bases). Trimming took 9 bases from V and 6 from J, leaving 24 bases between them. The CDR3 totals 15 residues. CDR1 and CDR2 (germline): LNHDA, SQIVND (reference sequence). CDR3 protein: CARFFGDSSSGEQYF. CDR3 nucleotides: TGTGCCAGATTTTTCGGGGATAGCAGTTCAGGCGAGCAGTACTTC.

This clonotype was counted at least ten times. This rearrangement joins TRBV30 to TRBJ2-2; perhaps TRBD1 as D (6 bases). This CDR3 has 14 residues. Germline CDR1 reads GTSNPN; CDR2 reads SVGIG (reference sequence). The V and J ends lost 4 bases and 6 bases respectively, with 15 bases between them. The CDR3: CAWKGVKDSGELFF. The CDR3, as DNA: TGTGCCTGGAAGGGGGTCAAGGACTCCGGGGAGCTGTTTTTT.

The sample holds a few counts of this clonotype. The rearrangement links TRBV7-9 to TRBJ2-1, with 10 positions matching TRBD1. Trimming cost V 6 bases and J 5 bases; bases outside gene matches: 7. The CDR3 spans 15 residues. Germline-derived CDR1 and CDR2 are SEHNR and FQNEAQ (reference sequence). In nucleotides, the CDR3 is TGTGCCAGCAGTATTGCGGGACAGGGGAACAATGAGCAGTTCTTC. Encoded protein: CASSIAGQGNNEQFF.

This clonotype was detected ten times or more. The CDR3 protein is CSVTGTQTGELFF. CDR3 sequence (DNA): TGCAGCGTCACCGGGACCCAGACCGGGGAGCTGTTTTTT. The chain links TRBV20-1 to TRBJ2-2; D may be TRBD1 or TRBD2 (5 bases each). Germline CDR1 is DFQATT and CDR2 is SNEGSKA (reference sequence). The CDR3 contains 13 residues.

In its sample, this clonotype was seen many times. This chain joins TRBV5-6 and TRBJ1-1, with 9 positions matching TRBD1. This CDR3 comprises 14 residues. The trim removed 4 bases at V and 5 bases at J, leaving 6 bases unmatched. Per germline, CDR1 SGHDT and CDR2 YYEEEE. The chain's CDR3 is CASSLGQGSTEAFF. In DNA, the CDR3 is TGTGCCAGCAGCCTTGGACAGGGGTCTACTGAAGCTTTCTTT.

The CDR3 DNA reads as TGTGCCAGTAGTATGACAGGGGCCCTCCGCTCTGGAAACACCATATATTTT. Its protein is CASSMTGALRSGNTIYF. The V call is TRBV19, the J call TRBJ1-3, with TRBD1 matching 8 bases. Germline lookup yields CDR1 LNHDA and CDR2 SQIVND (reference sequence). After removal of 3 bases from V and 0 bases from J, the junction contained 7 bases not matched to a gene. The CDR3 covers 17 residues.

This clonotype was seen at least ten times. The CDR3 sequence: CAWSYMGAAVIYEQYF. The CDR3 nucleotides read TGTGCCTGGAGTTACATGGGCGCGGCAGTCATCTACGAGCAGTACTTC. The gene calls are TRBV30 and TRBJ2-7; D is ambiguous. Trimming removed 2 bases from V and 3 bases from J, with 20 bases in between. Germline CDR1 and CDR2: GTSNPN and SVGIG (reference sequence). This CDR3 is built from 16 residues.

This clonotype was seen at least ten times. J is TRBJ2-7 and V is TRBV6-1, with 9 bases matching TRBD1. From germline, CDR1 is MNHNS and CDR2 SASEGT. J was trimmed by 10 bases and V by 5 bases; bases with no gene match: 12. This CDR3 has 14 residues. CDR3 amino acids: CASSFRAGTGIQYF. CDR3 bases: TGTGCCAGCAGTTTCCGTGCTGGGACAGGGATTCAGTACTTC.

In this sample, this clonotype turned up a few times. This CDR3 is CASSQKVAGGRYEQYF. CDR3 bases: TGCGCCAGCAGCCAGAAGGTAGCGGGGGGGCGCTACGAGCAGTACTTC. The chain carries TRBV4-3 and TRBJ2-7; 11 bases are shared with TRBD2. Germline V CDR1 and CDR2: LGHNA, YSLEER. The junction had 7 bases not matched to a gene; V was cut back by 3 bases and J by 3 bases. The CDR3 extends over 16 amino acids.

Many counts were recorded for this clonotype. This chain joins TRBV7-8 and TRBJ2-5, with D unresolved. Germline V CDR1 and CDR2: SGHVS, FQNEAQ. Trimming took off 1 base at V and 2 bases at J, with 8 bases between the two ends. The CDR3 is 14 amino acids. CDR3 residues: CASSLDREQETQYF. DNA for the CDR3: TGTGCCAGCAGCTTAGATAGGGAACAAGAGACCCAGTACTTC.

This clonotype was counted at least ten times. The chain combines TRBV30 with TRBJ1-4, with 7 bases identical to TRBD1. J was trimmed by 8 bases and V by 5 bases; bases with no gene match: 8. Germline assignment: CDR1 GTSNPN and CDR2 SVGIG (reference sequence). This CDR3 region has 13 residues. The chain's CDR3 is CAWATGPREKLFF. CDR3 coding DNA: TGTGCCTGGGCGACAGGGCCTCGGGAAAAACTGTTTTTT.

The sample holds a few counts of this clonotype. The J gene is TRBJ1-2, the V gene TRBV7-8; D gene ambiguous. CDR1 and CDR2 (germline): SGHVS, FQNEAQ. V dropped 5 bases and J dropped 3 bases, with 10 bases sitting between them. CDR3 length: 13 amino acids. CDR3 nucleotides: TGTGCCAGCAGCCAAAATGTCTACTATGGCTACACCTTC. Its protein is CASSQNVYYGYTF.

This clonotype was counted ten times or more. This sequence joins TRBV20-1 and TRBJ1-5; tentative D call: TRBD1 (6 bases). Trimming cost V 0 bases and J 3 bases, with 15 bases left between them. CDR1 and CDR2 from the germline V gene are DFQATT and SNEGSKA (reference sequence). The length of the CDR3 is 16 residues. The CDR3 here is CSARDRTVVINQPQHF. The DNA of the CDR3 is TGCAGTGCTAGAGATAGGACAGTCGTGATCAATCAGCCCCAGCATTTT.

V usage is TRBV5-1 and J usage is TRBJ2-1; 10 positions agree with TRBD1. CDR3 length: 14 amino acids. Germline V CDR1 and CDR2: SGHRS, YFSETQ. V lost 4 bases to trimming and J lost 8 bases; unmatched junction nucleotides: 6. The CDR3 bases are TGCGCCAGCAGCCCGGACAGGGGGTATTATGAGCAGTTCTTC. Amino acids: CASSPDRGYYEQFF.

Ten or more counts support this clonotype. The chain is built from TRBV14 and TRBJ2-7; D is perhaps TRBD1 or TRBD2 (5 bases each). V lost 1 base and J lost 5, with 12 bases in between. CDR1 and CDR2 from the germline V gene are SGHDN and FVKESK. The CDR3 is 14 amino acids. Here the CDR3 DNA reads TGTGCCAGCAGCCAAGGGGGACCCACCGACGAGCAGTACTTC. Protein sequence: CASSQGGPTDEQYF.

Here the CDR3 DNA reads TGCAGTGCACCTCCGGGACAGGGTCCATACAATGAGCAGTTCTTC. This encodes CSAPPGQGPYNEQFF. The V call is TRBV20-1, the J call TRBJ2-1; 9 nucleotides match TRBD1. Looked up from germline, CDR1 is DFQATT and CDR2 is SNEGSKA (reference sequence). V shed 6 bases and J 4 bases; nucleotides not matched to a gene: 10. CDR3 length: 15 residues.

The table lists this clonotype with many counts. V is TRBV6-2 or TRBV6-3 and J is TRBJ1-5; tentative D call: TRBD1 (5 bases). The germline V gene has CDR1 MNHEY and CDR2 SVGEGT. V gave up 2 bases and J gave up 5 bases, with 10 bases separating them. The CDR3 runs 14 residues. CDR3 DNA: TGTGCCAGCAGTTACAGTCAGGGATATCAGCCCCAGCATTTT. This codes for CASSYSQGYQPQHF.